Following are 25 T cell receptor beta chains from one sample sequenced in a study of blood T cell repertoires in COVID-19. The repertoire was sequenced with immunoSEQ multiplex PCR; TCRdb's copy has only in-frame clones and lacks some. The top ten hold about 13% of the sample, which has about 21,000 clones, around 82% seen once. What was sequenced was peripheral blood. These TCRs come from a man in his 60s with active COVID-19.

This sequence joins TRBV5-4 and TRBJ2-1, with 9 bases identical to TRBD2. The CDR3 loop spans 15 amino acids. The germline V gene encodes CDR1 SGHNT and CDR2 YYREEE (reference sequence). Trimming at V came to 4 bases and at J to 4 bases, leaving 6 bases not matched to a gene. CDR3 nucleotides: TGTGCCAGCAGCCCTAGGACTAGCGAATACAATGAGCAGTTCTTC. Amino acids: CASSPRTSEYNEQFF. The full variable domain, with the rest looked up from reference TRBV5-4 and TRBJ2-1, is ETGVTQSPTHLIKTRGQQVTLRCSSQSGHNTVSWYQQALGQGPQFIFQYYREEENGRGNFPPRFSGLQFPNYSSELNVNALELDDSALYLCASSPRTSEYNEQFFGPGTRLTVL.

This chain connects TRBV4-2 to TRBJ2-3, with D possibly being TRBD2 (5 bases). Trimming removed 0 bases at V and 7 bases at J, with 14 bases between. Germline values: CDR1 LGHNA, CDR2 YNFKEQ. The CDR3 loop spans 15 amino acids. The CDR3 DNA is TGTGCCAGCAGCCAAGATGAGGAGCGGCCACATACGCAGTATTTT. Translating it yields CASSQDEERPHTQYF.

V gene TRBV2 combines with J gene TRBJ2-7; 8 nucleotides align to TRBD2. The V gene's germline CDR1 is SNHLY and CDR2 FYNNEI. J lost 7 bases, V lost 8 bases, and 13 bases had no gene match. The CDR3 runs to 14 residues. This chain's CDR3 is CASEEEAGVQEQYF. The CDR3 DNA is TGTGCCAGCGAGGAGGAAGCGGGAGTTCAAGAGCAGTACTTC.

The chain employs TRBV5-1 and TRBJ1-5; D unclear. V gave up 0 bases and J gave up 0 bases, with 10 bases separating them. Germline CDR1 reads SGHRS; CDR2 reads YFSETQ. This CDR3 has 16 amino acids. The CDR3 region is CASSLGAGNSNQPQHF. For the CDR3, the DNA is TGCGCCAGCAGCTTGGGGGCAGGCAATAGCAATCAGCCCCAGCATTTT. Full variable domain (outside the CDR3, taken from reference TRBV5-1 and TRBJ1-5): KAGVTQTPRYLIKTRGQQVTLSCSPISGHRSVSWYQQTPGQGLQFLFEYFSETQRNKGNFPGRFSGRQFSNSRSEMNVSTLELGDSALYLCASSLGAGNSNQPQHFGDGTRLSIL.

The rearrangement uses TRBV30 and TRBJ2-3, with D tentatively TRBD2 (5 bases). The V gene lost 1 base and the J gene lost 8 bases, with 10 bases spanning the gap. This CDR3 spans 12 amino acids. Germline CDR1 GTSNPN, CDR2 SVGIG (reference sequence). The CDR3 region is CAWSDSGGTQYF. CDR3 coding DNA: TGTGCCTGGAGTGATTCAGGAGGTACGCAGTATTTT.

The chain is built from TRBV5-1 and TRBJ1-1, with D possibly being TRBD1 (5 bases). The CDR3 covers 15 residues. The germline V gene has CDR1 SGHRS and CDR2 YFSETQ. V lost 0 bases to trimming and J lost 4 bases, with 13 bases between them. This CDR3 is CASSLVGQGGTEAFF. The CDR3 DNA sequence: TGCGCCAGCAGCTTGGTGGGGCAGGGTGGCACTGAAGCTTTCTTT.

J is TRBJ1-1 and V is TRBV18; D gene ambiguous. Germline CDR1 is KGHSH and CDR2 is LQKENI. V dropped 3 bases and J dropped 6 bases, with 11 bases sitting between them. The CDR3 has 13 residues. The CDR3 DNA reads as TGTGCCAGCTCACCTTCGAGTCGCGCTGAAGCTTTCTTT. It translates to CASSPSSRAEAFF.

The rearrangement uses TRBV11-3 and TRBJ1-3; D is perhaps TRBD1 (6 bases). The CDR3 runs 16 residues. Germline loops: CDR1 SGHNT, CDR2 YENEEA. Trimming left V 5 bases short and J 0 bases short, with 14 bases between. The CDR3 here is CASSLVGQRSGNTIYF. The CDR3 coding sequence is TGTGCCAGCAGCCTAGTCGGACAGCGCTCTGGAAACACCATATATTTT.

This rearrangement joins TRBV10-2 to TRBJ2-7; possible D gene TRBD1, 6 bases. This CDR3 has 16 amino acids. V was pared by 3 bases and J by 2 bases, with 17 bases between. The germline CDR1 and CDR2 sequences are WSHSY and SAAADI. In DNA, the CDR3 is TGCGCCAGCAGTGAACTTAGACAGGCAATAGCCTACGAGCAGTACTTC. Translated: CASSELRQAIAYEQYF.

V is TRBV2 and J is TRBJ1-3; TRBD1 might be the D (5 bases). Germline CDR1 and CDR2: SNHLY and FYNNEI. V lost 6 bases, J lost 0 bases, and 12 bases lay in between. The CDR3 totals 15 residues. CDR3 protein: CASRGGRLSGNTIYF. DNA of the CDR3: TGTGCCAGCAGGGGGGGACGCCTCTCTGGAAACACCATATATTTT.

This clone was observed once. The chain is built from TRBV7-9 and TRBJ2-7; a weak D match, TRBD2 (7 bases). The CDR3 runs 17 residues. V lost 4 bases to trimming and J lost 6 bases, with 25 bases between them. Germline CDR1 SEHNR, CDR2 FQNEAQ (reference sequence). In DNA, the CDR3 is TGTGCCAGCAGCTCTCAAATACAGGGAGGGGCGACTTTCGAGCAGTACTTC. It is translated as CASSSQIQGGATFEQYF.

The chain links TRBV5-1 to TRBJ1-2; TRBD1 agrees at 8 bases. Germline values: CDR1 SGHRS, CDR2 YFSETQ. Losses at the gene ends were 4 bases for V and 8 bases for J; bases not matched to a gene: 13. This CDR3 contains 15 residues. As DNA, the CDR3 is TGCGCCAGCAGCGGAAGGACAGGGAGTAGTAGAGGCTACACCTTC. Protein product: CASSGRTGSSRGYTF. Drawing the rest from reference TRBV5-1 and TRBJ1-2, the complete variable domain is KAGVTQTPRYLIKTRGQQVTLSCSPISGHRSVSWYQQTPGQGLQFLFEYFSETQRNKGNFPGRFSGRQFSNSRSEMNVSTLELGDSALYLCASSGRTGSSRGYTFGSGTRLTVV.

In its sample, this clone is medium-sized. The chain has TRBV4-2 and TRBJ2-7, with D possibly being TRBD2 (7 bases). The germline CDR1 and CDR2 sequences are LGHNA and YNFKEQ. This CDR3 is built from 15 residues. V gave up 7 bases and J gave up 0 bases, with 16 bases separating them. DNA of the CDR3: TGTGCCAGCACCGAAACGGGGGGCAGCTCCTACGAGCAGTACTTC. Translated: CASTETGGSSYEQYF.

V gene TRBV15 combines with J gene TRBJ2-5; 8 bases are a match to TRBD2. This CDR3 contains 16 residues. V shed 0 bases, J shed 4 bases, and the junction held 7 bases outside the gene matches. The V gene's germline CDR1 is LNHNV and CDR2 YYDKDF (reference sequence). For the CDR3, the DNA is TGTGCCACCAGCAGAGATCTTGGTGCGGGAGGAGAGACCCAGTACTTC. Translated, it gives CATSRDLGAGGETQYF.

This chain uses TRBV7-9 with TRBJ2-7; 8 nucleotides align to TRBD2. The CDR3 contains 14 residues. V lost 1 base to trimming and J lost 2 bases; unmatched junction nucleotides: 1. Germline V gives CDR1 SEHNR, CDR2 FQNEAQ (reference sequence). The CDR3 reads CASSLDGGAYEQYF. The CDR3 DNA sequence: TGTGCCAGCAGCTTAGACGGGGGGGCCTACGAGCAGTACTTC. Drawing the rest from reference TRBV7-9 and TRBJ2-7, the complete variable domain is DTGVSQNPRHKITKRGQNVTFRCDPISEHNRLYWYRQTLGQGPEFLTYFQNEAQLEKSRLLSDRFSAERPKGSFSTLEIQRTEQGDSAMYLCASSLDGGAYEQYFGPGTRLTVT.

This chain connects TRBV9 to TRBJ1-6; 8 positions match TRBD1. The J segment lost 8 bases and the V segment lost 0 bases, leaving 10 bases of the junction unmatched. The germline CDR1 and CDR2 sequences are SGDLS and YYNGEE. This CDR3 has 17 residues. CDR3 bases: TGTGCCAGCAGCGTAGAACCTAGGACAGGGATGGATTCACCCCTCCACTTT. Translation: CASSVEPRTGMDSPLHF.

This clone was seen only a few times. As DNA, the CDR3 is TGCGCCAGCAGCCAAGATTCCGGGGCCTACGAGCAGTACTTC. Residues: CASSQDSGAYEQYF. The J gene is TRBJ2-7, the V gene TRBV4-1; perhaps TRBD2 as D (5 bases). Deletions cut 0 bases from V and 2 bases from J, with 8 bases between. Germline V CDR1 and CDR2: MGHRA, YSYEKL. This CDR3 is built from 14 residues.

V gene TRBV7-2 combines with J gene TRBJ2-1; 8 bases fit TRBD2. V lost 4 bases to trimming and J lost 4 bases; unmatched junction nucleotides: 6. Germline CDR1 is SGHTA and CDR2 is FQGNSA. The CDR3 sequence is 15 residues long. CDR3 DNA: TGTGCCAGCAGCTCTACTAGCGGACAATACAATGAGCAGTTCTTC. It is translated as CASSSTSGQYNEQFF.

The V call is TRBV19, the J call TRBJ2-1, with D maybe TRBD1 (5 bases). Looked up from germline, CDR1 is LNHDA and CDR2 is SQIVND (reference sequence). The CDR3 is 14 amino acids. V was trimmed by 4 bases and J by 0 bases, leaving 7 bases between them. Written as DNA, the CDR3 is TGTGCCAGTAGTAGGACAAACTCCTACAATGAGCAGTTCTTC. Residues: CASSRTNSYNEQFF.

The V call is TRBV28, the J call TRBJ2-7; D not certain. There are 12 residues in the CDR3. Trimming took off 5 bases at V and 3 bases at J, with 8 bases between the two ends. CDR1 and CDR2 (germline): MDHEN, SYDVKM. CDR3 amino acids: CASSPDIYEQYF. The CDR3 DNA reads as TGTGCCAGCAGTCCAGACATCTACGAGCAGTACTTC.

On this clone itself: At one end, the junction sequence differs from germline, possibly due to a read error. The chain combines TRBV7-7 with TRBJ2-7; weak D call: TRBD1 (6 bases). Germline CDR1 and CDR2: SSHAT and FNYEAQ (reference sequence). The CDR3 length is 15 residues. CDR3 nucleotides: TGTGCTAGCAGCCAAGGGGACAAGGCGTCCTACGAGCAGTACTTC. It is translated as CASSQGDKASYEQYF.

The V and J genes are TRBV21-1 and TRBJ2-3; the table names TRBD2, a call not compared with the DNA. TRBV21-1 has pseudogene status. The CDR3 has 17 amino acids. The CDR3 spells CASSKGIVAGDTDTQYF. DNA of the CDR3: TGTGCCAGCAGCAAAGGCATAGTAGCGGGAGACACAGATACGCAGTATTTT.

The chain links TRBV7-9 to TRBJ2-7; weak D call: TRBD2 (5 bases). The CDR3 spans 13 residues. Per the germline V gene, CDR1 is SEHNR and CDR2 is FQNEAQ (reference sequence). Trimming removed 5 bases at V and 6 bases at J, with 14 bases between. The CDR3 DNA follows: TGTGCCAGCAGCCCGCAACTAGGAATCGAGCAGTACTTC. Translating gives CASSPQLGIEQYF.

The genes are TRBV5-3 and TRBJ2-7; 11 bases align to TRBD2. TRBV5-3 is designated an ORF whose function remains uncertain. This CDR3 comprises 16 residues. With V trimmed by 2 bases and J by 2 bases, 6 bases remained unmatched. This chain's CDR3 is CARSLRLAGGPYEQYF. DNA of the CDR3: TGTGCCAGAAGCTTAAGATTAGCGGGAGGGCCCTACGAGCAGTACTTC.

This clone was recorded only once. The rearrangement links TRBV11-3 to TRBJ2-1, with TRBD2 identical over 7 bases. The CDR3 contains 16 residues. Looked up from germline, CDR1 is SGHNT and CDR2 is YENEEA. Trimming took 0 bases from V and 6 from J; bases not matched to a gene: 8. The CDR3 reads CASSLESAGVGNEQFF. The DNA of the CDR3 is TGTGCCAGCAGCTTAGAATCCGCGGGAGTGGGCAATGAGCAGTTCTTC.